This TCR beta chain was captured in a study of tumor-infiltrating lymphocytes in primary liver carcinoma. For the study at large: Each of the growths was stage T1-T3 N0M0, extending roughly 4.2 to 11 cm across.

A note on this clonotype: What it binds is not known. One base away lies a much larger clone, so this may be a sequencing read error.

V was clipped by 8 bases and J by 6 bases; unmatched bases: 13. CDR3 size: 16 residues. Germline CDR1 MDHEN, CDR2 SYDVKM. TCR beta cDNA was reverse-transcribed from about 550 ng of total RNA. The reaction used a constant-region primer and ProtoScript II reverse transcriptase. Nested multiplex PCR, run for three rounds with slightly modified ARM-PCR, yielded TCR beta libraries. Amplification in the first two PCR rounds was performed using TRBV1-TRBV30 forward primers and a C-beta reverse primer for around 9 cycles each. TCRdb reprocessed the multiplex PCR reads via MiXCR and lists one record per CDR3 protein. Of about 120,000 distinct CDR3 sequences listed, around two thirds are singletons. Study-wide findings and caveats: Blood's top-250-clone fraction was significantly lower than that of tumors (p = 0.039). Paired tumor-adjacent and tumor-blood samples overlapped less than tumor region pairs did.

Co-extraction of RNA and DNA was performed on about 20-32 mg of unsorted bulk tissue. This sequence was found in a woman aged 55-70 years with primary liver carcinoma and hepatitis B virus infection. The material sequenced was tumor-adjacent normal liver tissue. The V call is TRBV28, the J call TRBJ1-2; the match to TRBD1 covers 12 bases. In DNA, the CDR3 is TGTGCCAGCTGTGGGACAGGGGGCTCGAGTGGCGATGGCTACACCTTC. Residues: CASCGTGGSSGDGYTF.